This T cell receptor beta chain appears in the sequencing data of a study of shared clonotypes between healthy human individuals. Assay: immunoSEQ multiplex PCR; the TCRdb copy retains only in-frame clones and omits some. The sample has 2 million to 2.5 million clones, under 95% seen once; the top ten hold approximately 0.35%. The study, taken as a whole, reports: Represented genetic and exposure-history diversity was restricted by having few donors. Generally, naive subsets (rather than memory subsets) showed larger estimated richness. Clonotypes shared by all four sorted-subset donors had higher generation probabilities than non-shared clonotypes.

Of note for this clone: What it binds is not known.

Material: naive CD4+ T cells from PBMCs. The subset denotes: CD45RA+ positively selected. The TCR comes from a man aged 18-30 years in good health. Some clones in this sample may be carry-over from other donors' samples.

CDR3 bases: TGTGCTAGTGGCTCGACAGGTTCCCCTGAAGCTTTCTTT. As protein: CASGSTGSPEAFF. The J gene is TRBJ1-1, the V gene TRBV12-5; possibly TRBD1 for D (6 bases). From germline, CDR1 is LGHNT and CDR2 FRNRAP. The CDR3 contains 13 residues. V gave up 6 bases and J gave up 6 bases, with 14 bases separating them.